A selection of T cell receptor beta chains follows, all from one sample in a study of blood T cell repertoires in COVID-19. Produced via immunoSEQ multiplex PCR; TCRdb's table is partial and in-frame only. The table lists around 300,000 clones, 89% of them singletons. Sequenced input: PBMCs or T cells enriched from blood (not recorded which). The receptors come from a woman aged 55-69 years who had recovered from COVID-19. CDR3s include the opening cysteine and the closing phenylalanine or tryptophan. The order of the fields is J gene, CDR3 length, D gene, V gene, clone size, CDR3 protein, CDR3 DNA. D genes are given only for firm matches. Clone size is given for some rows only: seen once, a few or many times, or a class if the clone is expanded.

TRBJ2-3,15,TRBD1,TRBV5-1,-,CASSPRTGPQDTQYF,TGCGCCAGCAGCCCCCGGACAGGCCCCCAGGATACGCAGTATTTT
TRBJ1-2,12,TRBD1,TRBV29-1,-,CSFAGGNYGYTF,TGCAGCTTCGCAGGGGGGAACTATGGCTACACCTTC
TRBJ1-4,13,TRBD1,TRBV29-1,-,CSVTGQGNEKLFF,TGCAGCGTGACGGGACAGGGTAATGAAAAACTGTTTTTT
TRBJ1-3,14,-,TRBV30,once,CAWSVLRAGNTIYF,TGTGCCTGGAGTGTACTCAGGGCGGGAAACACCATATATTTT
TRBJ2-1,17,-,TRBV24-1,-,CATSDSRQILSYNEQFF,TGTGCCACCAGTGACTCCAGACAGATCTTATCCTACAATGAGCAGTTCTTC
TRBJ2-3,15,-,TRBV2,-,CASSVGPRHTDTQYF,TGTGCCAGCAGTGTGGGTCCGCGGCACACAGATACGCAGTATTTT
TRBJ2-3,15,TRBD2,TRBV29-1,-,CSLPGERGVADTQYF,TGCAGCCTCCCAGGAGAGCGGGGGGTGGCAGATACGCAGTATTTT
TRBJ2-1,15,TRBD2,TRBV7-3,once,CASSLNGGRENEQFF,TGTGCCAGCAGCTTAAACGGCGGGAGGGAAAATGAGCAGTTCTTC
TRBJ2-7,15,TRBD2,TRBV11-2,once,CASSLGTSGWGEQYF,TGTGCCAGCAGCCTCGGGACTAGCGGATGGGGGGAGCAGTACTTC
TRBJ2-2,15,TRBD1,TRBV27,-,CASRAGTGGTGELFF,TGTGCCAGCAGAGCCGGGACAGGTGGAACCGGGGAGCTGTTTTTT
TRBJ2-7,14,TRBD2,TRBV9,-,CASSVARGDYEQYF,TGTGCCAGCAGCGTAGCTCGGGGGGACTACGAGCAGTACTTC
TRBJ2-7,12,-,TRBV10-3,-,CAISEVRSEQYF,TGTGCCATCAGTGAAGTTAGAAGCGAGCAGTACTTC
TRBJ1-4,14,-,TRBV18,few,CASSPDSLDEKLFF,TGTGCCAGCTCACCGGACAGTTTGGATGAAAAACTGTTTTTT
TRBJ1-2,14,-,TRBV20-1,-,CSASGLGANYGYTF,TGCAGTGCTAGTGGGTTGGGAGCTAACTATGGCTACACCTTC
TRBJ1-5,14,TRBD1,TRBV2,-,CASSPTGVDQPQHF,TGTGCCAGCAGCCCTACAGGGGTCGATCAGCCCCAGCATTTT
TRBJ2-3,16,-,TRBV5-4,-,CASSLSGSRYTDTQYF,TGTGCCAGCAGCTTGTCCGGGTCGAGATACACAGATACGCAGTATTTT
TRBJ2-3,15,-,TRBV6-5,once,CASSLGRELGDTQYF,TGTGCCAGCAGTTTAGGACGGGAGTTGGGAGATACGCAGTATTTT
TRBJ1-5,14,TRBD1,TRBV28,-,CASSSGTANQPQHF,TGTGCCAGCAGTTCTGGGACAGCTAATCAGCCCCAGCATTTT
TRBJ1-1,14,TRBD1,TRBV7-3,-,CASSPHRGDTEAFF,TGTGCCAGCAGCCCCCACAGGGGCGACACTGAAGCTTTCTTT
TRBJ1-5,14,-,TRBV27,-,CASSPSGADQPQHF,TGTGCCAGCAGCCCTTCAGGGGCGGATCAGCCCCAGCATTTT
TRBJ2-7,15,TRBD1,TRBV19,-,CASSPGQGHTYEQYF,TGTGCCAGTAGTCCAGGACAGGGCCACACCTACGAGCAGTACTTC
TRBJ1-2,15,-,TRBV5-3,-,CARSPNLTGPSGYTF,TGTGCCAGAAGCCCAAACCTAACAGGGCCCTCGGGCTACACCTTC
TRBJ2-7,15,-,TRBV3-1/TRBV3-2,-,CASSSRVLPPYEQYF,TGTGCCAGCAGTTCCCGGGTCTTACCCCCCTACGAGCAGTACTTC
TRBJ1-2,14,-,TRBV2,once,CASSRTQGNYGYTF,TGTGCCAGCAGTCGAACACAGGGTAACTATGGCTACACCTTC
TRBJ1-1,13,-,TRBV5-1,-,CASSVDSNTEAFF,TGCGCCAGCAGCGTAGACAGTAACACTGAAGCTTTCTTT
TRBJ1-1,14,-,TRBV5-5,-,CASSWVERNTEAFF,TGTGCCAGCAGCTGGGTCGAGCGAAACACTGAAGCTTTCTTT
TRBJ1-6,14,-,TRBV27,-,CASSLERRNSPLHF,TGTGCCAGCAGTTTAGAGCGAAGAAATTCACCCCTCCACTTT
TRBJ1-3,13,-,TRBV7-8,-,CASSLNSGNTIYF,TGTGCCAGCAGCCTCAACTCTGGAAACACCATATATTTT
TRBJ1-2,14,-,TRBV3-1/TRBV3-2,-,CASSSPGLPLGYTF,TGTGCCAGCAGCTCGCCGGGTCTCCCGTTGGGCTACACCTTC
TRBJ1-1,16,TRBD1,TRBV28,-,CASITPKAGGVTEAFF,TGTGCCAGCATTACCCCCAAGGCAGGGGGAGTTACTGAAGCTTTCTTT
TRBJ1-2,14,-,TRBV5-1,-,CASSLEPTVYGYTF,TGCGCCAGCAGCTTGGAGCCCACCGTCTATGGCTACACCTTC